The next 18 T cell receptor beta chains were all read from a single sample in a study of cytomegalovirus exposure and HLA in healthy donors. Clones were read by immunoSEQ multiplex PCR, and TCRdb kept only the in-frame ones, dropping some. This sample has about 360,000 clones, with roughly 85% found just once. The sample comprised PBMCs. All receptors derive from a woman between 18 and 29 years old in good health and CMV-seronegative.

The chain combines TRBV6-1 with TRBJ1-1; D gene unclear. Trimming removed 4 bases from V and 7 bases from J, with 16 bases in between. Germline V gene lookup returns CDR1 MNHNS and CDR2 SASEGT. The CDR3 is 14 amino acids. The CDR3 reads CASSGSQDSGEAFF. The CDR3 bases are TGTGCCAGCAGTGGGAGCCAGGATAGCGGTGAAGCTTTCTTT.

The chain recombines TRBV10-3 with TRBJ2-3, with 10 bases matching TRBD1. V trimming: 2 bases; J trimming: 5 bases; junction bases outside the gene matches: 1. Germline V gene lookup returns CDR1 ENHRY and CDR2 SYGVKD. The CDR3 extends over 14 amino acids. Here the CDR3 reads CAISEGQGVDTQYF. The CDR3 nucleotides read TGTGCCATCAGTGAGGGACAGGGGGTAGATACGCAGTATTTT.

The chain couples TRBV6-1 to TRBJ2-2, with D perhaps matching TRBD1 (6 bases). The CDR3 spans 14 residues. Trimming cost V 6 bases and J 3 bases, with 11 bases left between them. Germline CDR1 MNHNS, CDR2 SASEGT. The CDR3: CASSLNRDTGELFF. As DNA, the CDR3 is TGTGCCAGCAGCCTCAACAGGGACACCGGGGAGCTGTTTTTT.

The chain has TRBV11-2 and TRBJ1-1; D is uncertain. From germline, CDR1 is SGHAT and CDR2 FQNNGV. The CDR3 runs 13 residues. Trimming shortened V by 0 bases and J by 8 bases, and 10 bases separated the two germline ends. CDR3 loop: CASSLDLFREAFF. CDR3 coding DNA: TGTGCCAGCAGCTTAGATCTTTTCCGGGAAGCTTTCTTT.

The rearrangement uses TRBV6-6 and TRBJ2-7, with D perhaps TRBD1 (5 bases). Trimming took 6 bases from V and 0 from J, leaving 15 bases between them. The CDR3 spans 15 residues. From germline, CDR1 is MNHNY and CDR2 SVGAGI (reference sequence). CDR3 in DNA: TGTGCCAGCAGACACGGGCCAGGGAACTCCTACGAGCAGTACTTC. Protein sequence: CASRHGPGNSYEQYF.

This clone showed up just a few times. The chain is built from TRBV2 and TRBJ2-5; 9 bases line up with TRBD1. The CDR3 extends over 13 amino acids. CDR1 SNHLY and CDR2 FYNNEI come from the germline V gene. The junction had 5 bases not matched to a gene; V was cut back by 7 bases and J by 5 bases. CDR3 in DNA: TGTGCCAGCAATAACAGGGGGCCCGAGACCCAGTACTTC. This encodes CASNNRGPETQYF.

This clone has a single count. The gene calls are TRBV5-4 and TRBJ2-2; 7 nucleotides line up with TRBD1. Germline lookup yields CDR1 SGHNT and CDR2 YYREEE (reference sequence). With V trimmed by 0 bases and J by 4 bases, 3 bases remained unmatched. There are 15 residues in the CDR3. CDR3 residues: CASSLGQGSTGELFF. CDR3 DNA sequence: TGTGCCAGCAGCTTGGGACAGGGAAGCACCGGGGAGCTGTTTTTT. Drawing the rest from reference TRBV5-4 and TRBJ2-2, the complete variable domain is ETGVTQSPTHLIKTRGQQVTLRCSSQSGHNTVSWYQQALGQGPQFIFQYYREEENGRGNFPPRFSGLQFPNYSSELNVNALELDDSALYLCASSLGQGSTGELFFGEGSRLTVL.

The chain combines TRBV7-8 with TRBJ2-7; no clear D gene. Looked up from germline, CDR1 is SGHVS and CDR2 is FQNEAQ. The CDR3 runs 15 residues. The germline V and J ends were trimmed by 3 bases and 4 bases, with 16 bases remaining between them. CDR3 sequence (DNA): TGTGCCAGCAGCTTGCTGAAGTTCTCTGCGTACGAGCAGTACTTC. Amino acids: CASSLLKFSAYEQYF.

The gene calls are TRBV7-3 and TRBJ2-7; 10 bases line up with TRBD2. CDR3 size: 15 residues. J was trimmed by 7 bases and V by 8 bases; bases with no gene match: 14. Germline CDR1 is SGHTA and CDR2 is FQGTGA. CDR3: CASVGASGGRREQYF. The CDR3 DNA is TGTGCCAGCGTTGGGGCTAGCGGGGGACGGCGGGAGCAGTACTTC.

The rearrangement uses TRBV28 and TRBJ1-2; 8 nucleotides agree with TRBD1. CDR3 size: 13 residues. After removal of 8 bases from V and 0 bases from J, the junction contained 2 bases not matched to a gene. Germline lookup yields CDR1 MDHEN and CDR2 SYDVKM. The DNA of the CDR3 is TGTGCCAGCCGGACAGGGTCTAACTATGGCTACACCTTC. Its translation is CASRTGSNYGYTF.

The chain uses TRBV2 and TRBJ2-2, with TRBD1 matching 9 bases. V lost 2 bases and J lost 4; bases outside the gene matches: 2. Germline CDR1 SNHLY, CDR2 FYNNEI. This CDR3 has 15 amino acids. CDR3 protein: CASSETGGSTGELFF. In nucleotides, the CDR3 is TGTGCCAGCAGTGAAACAGGGGGCAGCACCGGGGAGCTGTTTTTT.

The genes are TRBV18 and TRBJ2-1; weak D call: TRBD2 (5 bases). Trimming removed 2 bases at V and 1 base at J, with 12 bases between. The germline V gene encodes CDR1 KGHSH and CDR2 LQKENI. The CDR3 runs to 16 residues. As DNA, the CDR3 is TGTGCCAGCTCACCAGAGAGGGTCCTGTCCTACAATGAGCAGTTCTTC. It codes for CASSPERVLSYNEQFF.

The CDR3, as DNA: TGCGCCAGCAGCCAAGATCGGGTCGGGGCGGGGGTGATCACCGGGGAGCTGTTTTTT. Residues: CASSQDRVGAGVITGELFF. The J gene is TRBJ2-2, the V gene TRBV4-1, with 7 bases identical to TRBD2. V gave up 0 bases and J gave up 4 bases; unmatched junction bases: 14. Germline values: CDR1 MGHRA, CDR2 YSYEKL. The CDR3 loop spans 19 amino acids.

This clone occurred once. The genes are TRBV2 and TRBJ2-6, with D tentatively TRBD1 (5 bases). CDR1 and CDR2 from the germline V gene are SNHLY and FYNNEI. Trimming pared 3 bases from V and 14 bases from J, leaving 20 bases between. This CDR3 comprises 15 residues. The CDR3 loop reads CASSDFRAFSTILTF. CDR3 coding DNA: TGTGCCAGCAGTGACTTCAGGGCTTTCTCTACCATCCTGACTTTC. The full variable domain, in which reference TRBV2 and TRBJ2-6 provide the parts outside the CDR3, is EPEVTQTPSHQVTQMGQEVILRCVPISNHLYFYWYRQILGQKVEFLVSFYNNEISEKSEIFDDQFSVERPDGSNFTLKIRSTKLEDSAMYFCASSDFRAFSTILTFGAGSRLTVL.

This clone has just one count. The chain is built from TRBV27 and TRBJ2-5; 7 positions match TRBD1. Germline V CDR1 and CDR2: MNHEY, SMNVEV (reference sequence). The CDR3 is 17 residues long. V lost 3 bases to trimming and J lost 1 base; unmatched junction nucleotides: 11. CDR3: CASSFRSNTGAQETQYF. The CDR3 DNA reads TGTGCCAGCAGTTTCCGATCCAACACAGGGGCCCAAGAGACCCAGTACTTC.

There are a few counts of this clone. The rearrangement uses TRBV10-1 and TRBJ2-1; D is possibly TRBD1 (7 bases). V lost 11 bases to trimming and J lost 9 bases, with 14 bases between them. The CDR3 totals 11 residues. CDR1 WNHNN and CDR2 SYGVQD come from the germline V gene (reference sequence). As DNA, the CDR3 is TGCGCCGACACAGGGGACTGTGAGCAGTTCTTC. Residues: CADTGDCEQFF.

The chain combines TRBV27 with TRBJ2-2; 7 bases agree with TRBD2. The trim removed 5 bases at V and 5 bases at J, leaving 11 bases unmatched. CDR1 and CDR2 (germline): MNHEY, SMNVEV (reference sequence). This CDR3 region has 16 residues. The CDR3 is CASSPRGGSGTGELFF. CDR3 coding DNA: TGTGCCAGCAGTCCCCGGGGCGGGAGCGGAACCGGGGAGCTGTTTTTT.

This clone was seen only once. DNA for the CDR3: TGTGCCAGCAGTCTTTCGGGAGATACGCAGTATTTT. It specifies CASSLSGDTQYF. The rearrangement joins TRBV28 to TRBJ2-3, with unresolved D. The germline gives CDR1 MDHEN, CDR2 SYDVKM. The CDR3 is 12 residues long. The V end lost 5 bases, the J end lost 5 bases, and 8 bases lay between the germline ends.